Shown below are 15 T cell receptor beta chains from a single sample sequenced in a study of blood T cell repertoires in COVID-19. TCRdb's copy holds only in-frame clones and misses some; the assay was immunoSEQ multiplex PCR. The data contain under 350,000 clones, over 75% of them singletons. Sequencing used peripheral blood. These receptors were obtained from a human donor in a cohort sampled during active COVID-19.

This clone was seen more than once but under ten times. The chain employs TRBV5-1 and TRBJ1-6; 9 bases are shared with TRBD1. Germline lookup yields CDR1 SGHRS and CDR2 YFSETQ. The CDR3 spans 14 residues. J lost 10 bases, V lost 5 bases, and 7 bases had no gene match. CDR3 region: CASSGGTGLSPLHF. As DNA, the CDR3 is TGCGCCAGCAGTGGCGGGACAGGGTTGTCACCCCTCCACTTT. Based on the CDR3 plus reference TRBV5-1 and TRBJ1-6, the full variable domain is KAGVTQTPRYLIKTRGQQVTLSCSPISGHRSVSWYQQTPGQGLQFLFEYFSETQRNKGNFPGRFSGRQFSNSRSEMNVSTLELGDSALYLCASSGGTGLSPLHFGNGTRLTVT.

This clone was recorded a few times. This sequence joins TRBV7-9 and TRBJ1-1; the D gene is possibly TRBD1 (5 bases). Germline values: CDR1 SEHNR, CDR2 FQNEAQ (reference sequence). V was shortened by 9 bases and J by 2 bases, with 28 bases between the two germline ends. This CDR3 is 18 amino acids long. The DNA of the CDR3 is TGTGCCAGTCAGGTCGGAACAGCCAGGGTAGGCAACAACACTGAAGCTTTCTTT. Its protein product is CASQVGTARVGNNTEAFF.

The chain combines TRBV21-1 with TRBJ1-3. TRBV21-1 is assigned pseudogene status. CDR3 length: 17 residues. The CDR3 sequence: CASSKGSWGDLGNTIYF. The CDR3 bases are TGTGCCAGCAGCAAAGGATCGTGGGGGGACCTTGGAAACACCATATATTTT.

V and J are TRBV3-1 (or the pseudogene TRBV3-2) and TRBJ2-7, with 10 positions matching TRBD1. Trimming removed 4 bases from V and 4 bases from J; junction bases left unmatched: 7. The CDR3 runs 15 residues. The V gene's germline CDR1 is LGHDT and CDR2 YNNKEL (reference sequence). CDR3 in amino acids: CASSRETGGQYEQYF. The CDR3 DNA sequence: TGTGCCAGCAGCCGAGAGACAGGGGGCCAATACGAGCAGTACTTC.

The rearrangement uses TRBV2 and TRBJ2-3; 8 bases fit TRBD1. CDR3 length: 15 amino acids. V dropped 4 bases and J dropped 3; count of bases not matched to a gene: 6. From germline, CDR1 is SNHLY and CDR2 FYNNEI. The CDR3 reads CASSGQGARTDTQYF. CDR3 bases: TGTGCCAGCAGTGGGCAGGGGGCGAGAACAGATACGCAGTATTTT.

This chain connects TRBV7-3 to TRBJ1-2; 7 bases agree with TRBD1. Germline V gives CDR1 SGHTA, CDR2 FQGTGA. The CDR3 is made up of 13 amino acids. V shed 5 bases, J shed 7 bases, and the junction held 7 bases outside the gene matches. CDR3 nucleotide sequence: TGTGCCAGCAGCCCCGACAGGGCTGCTGGCTACACCTTC. Translated: CASSPDRAAGYTF.

This chain connects TRBV6-5 to TRBJ1-2; D gene ambiguous. Germline V CDR1 and CDR2: MNHEY, SVGAGI. The ends were cut back, 6 bases at V and 7 bases at J, with 21 bases in the middle. This CDR3 contains 15 residues. In DNA form, the CDR3 reads TGTGCCAGCAGCCGGACTTCTCTGGTATCGCGTGGCTACACCTTC. Its translation is CASSRTSLVSRGYTF.

This chain links TRBV6-1 with TRBJ2-7, with a tentative D call TRBD1 (5 bases). Between the trimmed V and J ends, which lost 1 base and 4 bases, there was a span of 8 bases. The CDR3 extends over 13 amino acids. Germline V gene sequence: CDR1 MNHNS, CDR2 SASEGT. The chain's CDR3 is CASSEGGRYEQYF. As DNA, the CDR3 is TGTGCCAGCAGTGAAGGGGGCAGATACGAGCAGTACTTC.

The chain joins TRBV11-2 to TRBJ2-7; D perhaps matches TRBD1 (6 bases). Germline lookup yields CDR1 SGHAT and CDR2 FQNNGV. This CDR3 comprises 11 residues. V shed 4 bases and J shed 6 bases, with 7 bases lying between them. DNA for the CDR3: TGTGCCAGCAGCTCAGGGGCCGAGCAGTACTTC. Its translation: CASSSGAEQYF.

The chain has TRBV30 and TRBJ2-1; D perhaps matches TRBD2 (6 bases). V lost 0 bases and J lost 10, with 13 bases in between. Germline CDR1 GTSNPN, CDR2 SVGIG (reference sequence). CDR3 length: 13 amino acids. CDR3: CAWSVHLAGEQFF. CDR3 coding DNA: TGTGCCTGGAGTGTACATCTGGCGGGAGAGCAGTTCTTC.

The chain couples TRBV5-6 to TRBJ2-5, with 9 bases that match TRBD2. Losses at the gene ends were 3 bases for V and 1 base for J; bases not matched to a gene: 10. This CDR3 region has 17 residues. Per germline, CDR1 SGHDT and CDR2 YYEEEE. Here the CDR3 reads CASSSVNYSGGQETQYF. The CDR3 nucleotides are TGTGCCAGCAGCTCGGTAAATTATAGCGGGGGCCAAGAGACCCAGTACTTC.

This clone was counted between two and nine times. The chain uses TRBV6-6 and TRBJ2-1; the D gene is possibly TRBD1 (6 bases). V was trimmed by 6 bases and J by 9 bases, leaving 12 bases between them. The CDR3 is made up of 12 amino acids. CDR1 MNHNY and CDR2 SVGAGI come from the germline V gene (reference sequence). CDR3 in amino acids: CASSLDRTEQFF. DNA of the CDR3: TGTGCCAGCAGCCTCGACAGGACTGAGCAGTTCTTC.

V and J are TRBV6-5 and TRBJ1-2; possibly TRBD1 for D (6 bases). CDR1 is MNHEY, CDR2 SVGAGI, per germline. The CDR3 has 12 residues. The ends were cut back, 10 bases at V and 3 bases at J, with 12 bases in the middle. Here the CDR3 reads CATYRVDYGYTF. The DNA of the CDR3 is TGTGCCACTTACAGGGTTGACTATGGCTACACCTTC.

The sample holds one count of this clone. The chain is built from TRBV29-1 and TRBJ2-7; D unclear. CDR3 length: 11 amino acids. V lost 4 bases and J 1 base, leaving 5 bases between the germline ends. Per the germline V gene, CDR1 is SQVTM and CDR2 is ANQGSEA. The CDR3 DNA reads as TGCAGCGTTGTCGTGTCCTACGAGCAGTACTTC. Translated, it gives CSVVVSYEQYF.

The chain has TRBV19 and TRBJ1-6; 7 bases are a match to TRBD1. The CDR3 loop spans 14 amino acids. Germline values: CDR1 LNHDA, CDR2 SQIVND (reference sequence). V shed 4 bases, J shed 5 bases, and the junction held 2 bases outside the gene matches. For the CDR3, the DNA is TGTGCCAGTAGTACACAGGGGAATAATTCACCCCTCCACTTT. This sequence encodes CASSTQGNNSPLHF. Full variable domain (missing parts from reference TRBV19 and TRBJ1-6): DGGITQSPKYLFRKEGQNVTLSCEQNLNHDAMYWYRQDPGQGLRLIYYSQIVNDFQKGDIAEGYSVSREKKESFPLTVTSAQKNPTAFYLCASSTQGNNSPLHFGNGTRLTVT.